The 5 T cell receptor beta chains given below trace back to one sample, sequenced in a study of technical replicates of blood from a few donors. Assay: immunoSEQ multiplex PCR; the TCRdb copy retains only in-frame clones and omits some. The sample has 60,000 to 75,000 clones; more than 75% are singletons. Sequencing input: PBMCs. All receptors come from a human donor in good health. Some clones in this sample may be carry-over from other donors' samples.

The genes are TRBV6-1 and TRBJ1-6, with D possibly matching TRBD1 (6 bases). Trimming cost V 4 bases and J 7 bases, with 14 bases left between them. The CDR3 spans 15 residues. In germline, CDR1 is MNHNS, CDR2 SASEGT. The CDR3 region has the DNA TGTGCCAGCAGTGGCCCTATCAGGGGAAATTCACCCCTCCACTTT. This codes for CASSGPIRGNSPLHF.

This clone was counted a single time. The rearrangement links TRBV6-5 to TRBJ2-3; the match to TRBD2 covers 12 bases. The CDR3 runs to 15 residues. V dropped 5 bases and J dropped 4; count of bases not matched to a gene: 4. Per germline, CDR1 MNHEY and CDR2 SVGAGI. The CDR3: CASSTSGGPSDTQYF. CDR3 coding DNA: TGTGCCAGCAGTACTAGCGGGGGGCCATCAGATACGCAGTATTTT.

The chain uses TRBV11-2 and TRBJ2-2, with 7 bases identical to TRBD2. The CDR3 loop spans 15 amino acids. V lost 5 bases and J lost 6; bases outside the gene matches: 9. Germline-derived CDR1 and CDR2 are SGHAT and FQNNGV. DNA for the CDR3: TGTGCCAGCAGCCCCTCCGGGGGGAGGGCCGGGGAGCTGTTTTTT. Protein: CASSPSGGRAGELFF.

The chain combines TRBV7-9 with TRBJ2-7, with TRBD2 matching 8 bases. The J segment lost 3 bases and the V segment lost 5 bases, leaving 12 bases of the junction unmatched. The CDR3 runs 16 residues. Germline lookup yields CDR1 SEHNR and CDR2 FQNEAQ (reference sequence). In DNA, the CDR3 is TGTGCCAGCAGCCCCCTCCGGGGGGGAGTAAGCTACGAGCAGTACTTC. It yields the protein CASSPLRGGVSYEQYF.

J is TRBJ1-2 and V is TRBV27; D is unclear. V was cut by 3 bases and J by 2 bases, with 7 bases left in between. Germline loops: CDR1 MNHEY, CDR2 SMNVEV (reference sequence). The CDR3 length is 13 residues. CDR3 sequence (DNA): TGTGCCAGCAGTTTCAGTCCGAACTATGGCTACACCTTC. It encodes CASSFSPNYGYTF.